The 8 T cell receptor beta chains listed next were all sequenced from one sample in a study of shared clonotypes between healthy human individuals. Profiled with immunoSEQ multiplex PCR; TCRdb holds only in-frame clones, not every one. The sample carries hundreds of thousands of clones, roughly 79% recorded once. The sequencing sample was made of PBMCs. Receptors were obtained from a woman between 40 and 50 years old in good health. Some clones in this sample may be carry-over from other donors' samples.

This chain links TRBV28 with TRBJ1-5; a weak D match, TRBD1 (5 bases). Germline values: CDR1 MDHEN, CDR2 SYDVKM. The CDR3 totals 15 residues. Trimming removed 6 bases at V and 2 bases at J, with 14 bases between. CDR3 sequence (DNA): TGTGCCAGCAGCCGGGTGGGGACGGGCAATCAGCCCCAGCATTTT. Translation gives CASSRVGTGNQPQHF.

On this clone: With only one base between it and a far larger clone, this is likely a read error. At the DNA level, this CDR3 is encoded by other sequences in the same sample as well. This chain connects TRBV6-1 to TRBJ1-1; D gene ambiguous. Germline V gives CDR1 MNHNS, CDR2 SASEGT. The CDR3 loop spans 13 amino acids. Trimming pared 2 bases from V and 2 bases from J, leaving 6 bases between. CDR3 residues: CASSEQPNTEAFF. The CDR3 nucleotides read TGTGCCAGCAGTGAACAGCCAAACACTGAAGCTTTCTTT.

On this clone: At one end the junction does not follow the germline gene, possibly because of a read error. V is TRBV7-2 and J is TRBJ2-3; D might be TRBD2 (5 bases). Per the germline V gene, CDR1 is SGHTA and CDR2 is FQGNSA. The CDR3 extends over 14 amino acids. Here the CDR3 DNA reads TGTGCCAGCAGCCTAGCTCGAGCGACAGATACGCAGTATTTT. As protein: CASSLARATDTQYF.

This clone was picked up a small number of times. The sample contains more than one DNA sequence encoding this CDR3. The chain carries TRBV30 and TRBJ2-5; D unclear. Germline V CDR1 and CDR2: GTSNPN, SVGIG (reference sequence). Trimming removed 5 bases from V and 4 bases from J, with 5 bases in between. The CDR3 spans 10 residues. CDR3 amino acids: CAWGRETQYF. CDR3 sequence (DNA): TGTGCCTGGGGCCGAGAGACCCAGTACTTC.

This chain connects TRBV7-9 to TRBJ2-5; 8 nucleotides agree with TRBD2. J lost 4 bases, V lost 5 bases, and 9 bases had no gene match. Germline CDR1 reads SEHNR; CDR2 reads FQNEAQ (reference sequence). CDR3 size: 15 residues. CDR3: CASSPSGSQGETQYF. The CDR3 DNA reads as TGTGCCAGCAGCCCCAGCGGGAGCCAAGGAGAGACCCAGTACTTC.

The V and J genes are TRBV7-3 and TRBJ2-1; 9 bases map to TRBD1. The CDR3 sequence is 15 residues long. Germline CDR1 and CDR2: SGHTA and FQGTGA. The trim removed 7 bases at V and 8 bases at J, leaving 12 bases unmatched. CDR3 amino acids: CASTQGGQGFDEQFF. CDR3 sequence (DNA): TGTGCCAGCACCCAGGGAGGACAGGGGTTTGATGAGCAGTTCTTC.

The chain links TRBV2 to TRBJ2-4; D gene unclear. This CDR3 contains 12 residues. V lost 8 bases and J lost 1, with 6 bases in between. Germline CDR1 is SNHLY and CDR2 is FYNNEI. CDR3 protein: CASLEAKNIQYF. In nucleotides, the CDR3 is TGTGCCAGCTTGGAGGCCAAAAACATTCAGTACTTC.

The rearrangement links TRBV9 to TRBJ1-1, with 7 positions matching TRBD1. The trim removed 3 bases at V and 0 bases at J, leaving 2 bases unmatched. This CDR3 contains 14 residues. Per the germline V gene, CDR1 is SGDLS and CDR2 is YYNGEE. CDR3 bases: TGTGCCAGCAGCGAGGGACAGATGAACACTGAAGCTTTCTTT. Amino acids: CASSEGQMNTEAFF.